These 18 T cell receptor beta chains were sequenced from one sample in a study of T cell clonality in common variable immunodeficiency. The table came from immunoSEQ multiplex PCR; TCRdb's copy has only in-frame clones and leaves some out. The specimen gives 25,000 to 35,000 clones without singletons; the ten biggest hold 4% to 5%. The sample was peripheral blood mononuclear cells. These receptors all stem from a person aged 18 to 75 in good health.

Comment on this clone: The read terminates 3 residues before the CDR3 end, so the remaining end is supplied by the germline J gene. Within the sample, other DNA sequences also encode this same CDR3. The gene calls are TRBV11-2 and TRBJ2-7; D ambiguous. V shed 5 bases and J shed 3 bases, with 14 bases lying between them. Germline V gene data show CDR1 as SGHAT and CDR2 as FQNNGV. The CDR3 extends over 14 amino acids. The CDR3 bases that were read are TGTGCCAGCAGCGCAGGAAGATCAGGCTACGAG. Translating gives CASSAGRSGYE. The full CDR3 sequence reads CASSAGRSGYEQYF.

This clone was observed many times. Read sequence stops 3 residues before the CDR3 end, and the germline J gene provides the missing end. The chain combines TRBV20-1 with TRBJ1-2, with 9 nucleotides matching TRBD1. The junction had 7 bases not matched to a gene; V was cut back by 1 base and J by 4 bases. CDR3 length: 15 amino acids. From germline, CDR1 is DFQATT and CDR2 SNEGSKA (reference sequence). The sequenced CDR3 bases are TGCAGTGCTAGAGTTGCGGGACAGGGCCCCTATGGC. Amino acids: CSARVAGQGPYG. The entire CDR3 protein is CSARVAGQGPYGYTF.

This clone was picked up many times. The sequenced fragment ends 3 residues before the CDR3 boundary, so the rest is inferred from the germline J gene. This chain uses TRBV6-2 or TRBV6-3 with TRBJ2-7; D not resolved. CDR1 and CDR2 (germline): MNHEY, SVGEGT. V lost 2 bases, J lost 2 bases, and 13 bases lay in between. The CDR3 extends over 15 amino acids. The DNA read from the CDR3 is TGTGCCAGCAGTTACGTGGCGGAGCCTGCCTACGAG. Protein: CASSYVAEPAYE. The entire CDR3 protein is CASSYVAEPAYEQYF.

This clone was seen many times. The read comes to an end 3 residues before the CDR3 does, leaving the germline J gene to fill in the end. The V and J genes are TRBV30 and TRBJ1-2; TRBD1 matches at 7 bases. Germline-derived CDR1 and CDR2 are GTSNPN and SVGIG (reference sequence). This CDR3 has 14 residues. The CDR3 DNA, read in part, is TGTGCCTGGACCGGTAGGATCAACAGGGGAAGC. It is translated as CAWTGRINRGS. The whole CDR3 sequence is CAWTGRINRGSYTF. The entire variable domain, with the rest obtained from reference TRBV30 and TRBJ1-2, is as follows: SQTIHQWPATLVQPVGSPLSLECTVEGTSNPNLYWYRQAAGRGLQLLFYSVGIGQISSEVPQNLSASRPQDRQFILSSKKLLLSDSGFYLCAWTGRINRGSYTFGSGTRLTVV.

This clone showed up many times. The observed sequence ends 3 residues before the CDR3 terminus, with the missing tail filled in from the germline J gene. The rearrangement joins TRBV29-1 to TRBJ2-5; 8 bases agree with TRBD2. The CDR3 sequence is 14 residues long. Germline assignment: CDR1 SQVTM and CDR2 ANQGSEA. V trimming: 8 bases; J trimming: 1 base; junction bases outside the gene matches: 9. Here the CDR3 reads CSSGGTSGQETQYF. Incomplete CDR3 DNA: TGCAGCTCCGGGGGCACTAGCGGCCAAGAGACC.

A word on this clone: From the germline J gene comes the end of the CDR3, since the read stops 3 residues before it. V and J are TRBV7-9 and TRBJ2-4; D unclear. CDR1 is SEHNR, CDR2 FQNEAQ, per germline (reference sequence). The CDR3 contains 15 residues. Partial CDR3 DNA: TGTGCCAGCAGCTTAGCGTCTCCTTTTAACTATGGT. Its translation: CASSLASPFNYG. Given in full, the CDR3 is CASSLASPFNYGQYF. Based on the CDR3 plus reference TRBV7-9 and TRBJ2-4, the full variable domain is DTGVSQNPRHKITKRGQNVTFRCDPISEHNRLYWYRQTLGQGPEFLTYFQNEAQLEKSRLLSDRFSAERPKGSFSTLEIQRTEQGDSAMYLCASSLASPFNYGQYFGAGTRLSVL.

This clone was recorded many times. The DNA ends 3 residues before the CDR3 does, and the rest of the CDR3 is filled in from the germline J gene. The J gene is TRBJ2-5, the V gene TRBV20-1; D remains unclear. This CDR3 comprises 12 residues. V lost 3 bases to trimming and J lost 5 bases, with 10 bases between them. The germline V gene encodes CDR1 DFQATT and CDR2 SNEGSKA (reference sequence). Partial CDR3 DNA: TGCAGTGCTAGCCCCAACCGGGAGACC. Translated, it gives CSASPNRET. In full, the CDR3 is CSASPNRETQYF.

Note on this clone: The read falls 3 residues short of the CDR3 end, and the missing part is taken from the germline J gene. The J gene is TRBJ2-5, the V gene TRBV7-9, with TRBD2 matching over 8 bases. The CDR3 length is 12 residues. V was clipped by 7 bases and J by 5 bases; unmatched bases: 3. Germline V gene data show CDR1 as SEHNR and CDR2 as FQNEAQ (reference sequence). CDR3 sequence reads: CASTTGGETQYF. CDR3 bases read: TGTGCCAGCACCACGGGGGGGGAGACC.

This clone was counted many times. The CDR3 goes on 3 residues after the read ends, and that part is filled in from the germline J gene. The rearrangement uses TRBV10-3 and TRBJ2-3; D gene ambiguous. Germline-derived CDR1 and CDR2 are ENHRY and SYGVKD. The V end was cut by 1 base, the J end by 5 bases, with 7 bases between. The CDR3 sequence is 13 residues long. CDR3 bases read: TGTGCCATCAGTGAGTTATCGTTAGATACG. Translating gives CAISELSLDT. The full-length CDR3 reads as CAISELSLDTQYF.

A word on this clone: The missing CDR3 end, 3 residues past where the read stops, is filled in from the germline J gene. The genes are TRBV11-3 and TRBJ2-7; no clear D gene. The CDR3 runs 14 residues. The V gene lost 5 bases and the J gene lost 2 bases, with 13 bases spanning the gap. The germline gives CDR1 SGHNT, CDR2 YENEEA. The CDR3 protein is CASSRTVGPYEQYF. The covered CDR3 bases are TGTGCCAGCAGCCGAACAGTGGGCCCCTACGAG.

As to this clone: The read ends 3 residues before the CDR3 terminus; that terminus is restored from the germline J gene. The chain carries TRBV18 and TRBJ2-7; 9 bases fit TRBD2. The CDR3 runs 18 residues. Losses at the gene ends were 1 base for V and 4 bases for J; bases not matched to a gene: 14. The germline gives CDR1 KGHSH, CDR2 LQKENI. The CDR3 is CASSPLPITSGPGYEQYF. Partial CDR3 DNA: TGTGCCAGCTCACCACTGCCAATAACTAGCGGGCCTGGTTACGAG.

This clone showed up many times. The CDR3 goes on 3 residues after the read ends, and that part is filled in from the germline J gene. The rearrangement links TRBV2 to TRBJ1-2, with 7 bases aligning to TRBD1. CDR3 size: 15 residues. V shed 1 base and J 4 bases; nucleotides not matched to a gene: 6. Germline lookup yields CDR1 SNHLY and CDR2 FYNNEI. The sequenced part of the CDR3 DNA is TGTGCCAGCAGTGAAGAACAGGGGCTCGGCTATGGC. This translates into CASSEEQGLGYG. The entire CDR3 protein reads CASSEEQGLGYGYTF.

The table lists this clone with many counts. The read ends 3 residues shy of where the CDR3 ends; the end is completed using the germline J gene. The chain recombines TRBV28 with TRBJ2-7; D call uncertain. The CDR3 covers 11 residues. Germline V lookup: CDR1 MDHEN, CDR2 SYDVKM. V gave up 5 bases and J gave up 3 bases, with 5 bases separating them. The CDR3 DNA, read in part, is TGTGCCAGCAGTCGCGGCTACGAG. Protein: CASSRGYE. The full CDR3 is CASSRGYEQYF.

This clone has more than one count but fewer than ten. Read data end 3 residues before the CDR3 end; the end is taken from the germline J gene. V gene TRBV2 combines with J gene TRBJ2-7; D tentatively fits TRBD1 or TRBD2 (5 bases each). V gave up 1 base and J gave up 2 bases, with 12 bases separating them. CDR3 size: 15 residues. Germline V gene lookup returns CDR1 SNHLY and CDR2 FYNNEI. CDR3 loop: CASSEGGELAYEQYF. CDR3 DNA, as far as it was read: TGTGCCAGCAGTGAAGGAGGGGAGTTGGCCTACGAG.

In its sample, this clone was seen many times. Sequencing ends 3 residues short of the CDR3 end; the germline J gene provides the rest. The chain recombines TRBV7-6 with TRBJ2-5, with a tentative D call TRBD2 (5 bases). The V end was cut by 5 bases, the J end by 2 bases, with 24 bases between. CDR3 length: 18 amino acids. Germline loops: CDR1 SGHVS, CDR2 FNYEAQ. The CDR3 region is CASSRVLGGLAFQETQYF. The sequenced part of the CDR3 DNA is TGTGCCAGCAGCCGAGTTTTAGGAGGCTTAGCTTTTCAAGAGACC.

This clone was counted at least ten times. The germline gene is not matched at one end of the junction; a read error may be the cause. The read ends 3 residues before the CDR3 terminus; that terminus is restored from the germline J gene. The chain couples TRBV7-7 to TRBJ2-1; 14 bases are shared with TRBD2. The germline V gene encodes CDR1 SSHAT and CDR2 FNYEAQ (reference sequence). The CDR3 runs 15 residues. CDR3 residues: CASSLGTSGSNEQFF. The CDR3 DNA, read in part, is TGTGCTAGCAGCTTAGGGACTAGCGGGAGCAATGAG. The full variable domain, its missing parts supplied by reference TRBV7-7 and TRBJ2-1, is GAGVSQSPRYKVTKRGQDVTLRCDPISSHATLYWYQQALGQGPEFLTYFNYEAQPDKSGLPSDRFSAERPEGSISTLTIQRTEQRDSAMYRCASSLGTSGSNEQFFGPGTRLTVL.

This clone was seen repeatedly, ten times or more. The read ends 3 residues shy of where the CDR3 ends; the end is completed using the germline J gene. The chain links TRBV19 to TRBJ1-2, with a weak D call TRBD1 (5 bases). In germline, CDR1 is LNHDA, CDR2 SQIVND (reference sequence). V lost 7 bases to trimming and J lost 3 bases, with 15 bases between them. There are 14 residues in the CDR3. The sequenced CDR3 bases are TGTGCCAGTATGTCCGACGGGGGATACTATGGC. This codes for CASMSDGGYYG. The whole CDR3 sequence reads CASMSDGGYYGYTF.

This clone appeared a few times. The CDR3 end falls 3 residues outside the read, so it is completed with the germline J gene. This chain uses TRBV19 with TRBJ1-4, with D perhaps matching TRBD1 (5 bases). The CDR3 is 14 amino acids. Germline CDR1 LNHDA, CDR2 SQIVND (reference sequence). V shed 8 bases and J shed 0 bases, with 10 bases lying between them. The sequenced CDR3 bases are TGTGCCAGTCAACAAGGGGCAACTAATGAAAAA. This translates into CASQQGATNEK. The entire CDR3 sequence reads CASQQGATNEKLFF.